This TCR beta chain came from a study of cytomegalovirus exposure and HLA in healthy donors. The PCR was carried out with 60 Vbeta primers and 13 Jbeta primers. Sequencing was performed with immunoSEQ multiplex PCR; in TCRdb, only in-frame clones are kept and a portion is missing. The sample includes tens of thousands of clones. Study-level results: According to an earlier analysis, most TCR beta V segments yielded productive rearrangements about 87% or about 30% of the time. Later examination showed HLA-associated TCR beta chains had greater clonal expansion than equally common others. It was assumed in the presence/absence analyses that sequencing depth was roughly uniform across donors.

With 8 bases removed from V and 7 bases from J, the gap between germline ends came to 15 bases. This CDR3 has 13 residues. In germline, CDR1 is KGHSH, CDR2 LQKENI. A remark on this clone: Its specificity is unknown.

Sequencing input: PBMCs. The sequence was obtained from a man aged 55 to 70 in good health and CMV-seropositive. The V call is TRBV18, the J call TRBJ1-5; D call uncertain. CDR3 DNA: TGTGCCAGCCCTGACGGTAGAGGACAGCCCCAGCATTTT. Encoded protein: CASPDGRGQPQHF.